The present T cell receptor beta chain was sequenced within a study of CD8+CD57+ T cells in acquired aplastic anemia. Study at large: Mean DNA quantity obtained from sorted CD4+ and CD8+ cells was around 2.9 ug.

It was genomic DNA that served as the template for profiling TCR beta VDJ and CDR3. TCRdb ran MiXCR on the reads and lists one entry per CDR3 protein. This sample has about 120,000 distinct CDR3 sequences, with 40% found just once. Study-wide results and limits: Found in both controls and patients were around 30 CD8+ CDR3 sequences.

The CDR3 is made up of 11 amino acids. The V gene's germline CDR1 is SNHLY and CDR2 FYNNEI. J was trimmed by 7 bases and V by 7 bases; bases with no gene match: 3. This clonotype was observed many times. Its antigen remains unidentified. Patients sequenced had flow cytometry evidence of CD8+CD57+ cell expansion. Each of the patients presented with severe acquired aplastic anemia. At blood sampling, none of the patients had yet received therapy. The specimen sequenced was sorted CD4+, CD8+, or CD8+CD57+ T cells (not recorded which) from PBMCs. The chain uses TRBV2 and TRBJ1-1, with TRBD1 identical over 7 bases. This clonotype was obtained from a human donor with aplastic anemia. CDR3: CASTTGFEAFF. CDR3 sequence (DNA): TGTGCCAGCACGACAGGGTTTGAAGCTTTCTTT.